These 17 T cell receptor beta chains share one sample of origin, sequenced in a study of blood T cell repertoires in COVID-19. Sequencing used immunoSEQ multiplex PCR; TCRdb keeps in-frame clones, though not all of them. The repertoire holds around 370,000 clones, with approximately 90% as singletons. Sequencing was carried out using peripheral blood. The source of these receptors is a woman under 30 who had recovered from COVID-19.

This rearrangement joins TRBV7-2 to TRBJ1-2, with 10 bases lining up with TRBD1. The V segment lost 2 bases and the J segment 2 bases; nucleotides outside the gene matches: 2. CDR3 length equals 15 residues. From germline, CDR1 is SGHTA and CDR2 FQGNSA. This chain's CDR3 is CASSLRTGGNYGYTF. CDR3 bases: TGTGCCAGCAGCTTAAGGACAGGGGGGAACTATGGCTACACCTTC.

The chain recombines TRBV3-1 (or the pseudogene TRBV3-2) with TRBJ2-7, with 8 bases fitting TRBD2. CDR3 length equals 15 residues. V lost 1 base to trimming and J lost 4 bases; unmatched junction nucleotides: 6. CDR1 and CDR2 from the germline V gene are LGHDT and YNNKEL (reference sequence). CDR3 amino acids: CASSQGREVGYEQYV. CDR3 DNA: TGTGCCAGCAGCCAAGGGCGGGAGGTCGGGTACGAGCAGTACGTC.

J is TRBJ2-3 and V is TRBV5-4, with 10 bases matching TRBD2. The CDR3 totals 18 residues. Unmatched junction bases numbered 8, after V lost 0 bases and J lost 1 base. Germline CDR1 reads SGHNT; CDR2 reads YYREEE (reference sequence). CDR3: CASSLGPLSGRGTDTQYF. CDR3 sequence (DNA): TGTGCCAGCAGCTTGGGACCCCTCAGCGGGAGGGGCACAGATACGCAGTATTTT.

The J gene is TRBJ2-4, the V gene TRBV20-1, with unresolved D. CDR1 and CDR2 (germline): DFQATT, SNEGSKA (reference sequence). V lost 4 bases to trimming and J lost 7 bases, with 8 bases between them. There are 11 residues in the CDR3. The CDR3 DNA reads as TGCAGTGCTAAGAACGGGAACATTCAGTACTTC. Translated: CSAKNGNIQYF.

This clone came up a few times. The gene calls are TRBV9 and TRBJ1-6; unclear D gene. V was shortened by 2 bases and J by 8 bases, with 5 bases between the two germline ends. Germline V gene sequence: CDR1 SGDLS, CDR2 YYNGEE. This CDR3 region has 12 residues. The CDR3 sequence is CASSVGDSPLHF. The CDR3 DNA is TGTGCCAGCAGCGTCGGGGATTCACCCCTCCACTTT.

J is TRBJ1-5 and V is TRBV2; no reliable D call. V was trimmed by 1 base and J by 1 base, leaving 8 bases between them. Germline CDR1 SNHLY, CDR2 FYNNEI. The CDR3 spans 15 residues. The CDR3 coding sequence is TGTGCCAGCAGTGAAGGGTCAGTGAGCAATCAGCCCCAGCATTTT. It specifies CASSEGSVSNQPQHF.

The J gene is TRBJ2-3, the V gene TRBV10-1; TRBD2 agrees at 7 bases. Per the germline V gene, CDR1 is WNHNN and CDR2 is SYGVQD (reference sequence). CDR3 length: 13 residues. V was clipped by 3 bases and J by 6 bases; unmatched bases: 3. The CDR3: CASSEAGWDTQYF. DNA for the CDR3: TGCGCCAGCAGTGAAGCGGGATGGGATACGCAGTATTTT.

The V call is TRBV7-9, the J call TRBJ2-1; D might be TRBD2 (6 bases). Germline V gene lookup returns CDR1 SEHNR and CDR2 FQNEAQ (reference sequence). Between the trimmed V and J ends, which lost 4 bases and 8 bases, there was a span of 15 bases. The CDR3 runs 14 residues. CDR3 DNA: TGTGCCAGCAGCTCGTTGACTAGGTACGATGAGCAGTTCTTC. Translated: CASSSLTRYDEQFF.

The rearrangement uses TRBV5-1 and TRBJ2-2, with D tentatively TRBD1 (6 bases). Germline CDR1 reads SGHRS; CDR2 reads YFSETQ. V lost 4 bases, J lost 0 bases, and 22 bases lay in between. This CDR3 has 19 residues. CDR3 nucleotides: TGCGCCAGCAGCGGAGGCCTCGGACAGAAATTCCCGAACACCGGGGAGCTGTTTTTT. This gives the protein CASSGGLGQKFPNTGELFF.

This clone was detected once. The J gene is TRBJ2-3, the V gene TRBV9; 8 bases match TRBD2. The CDR3 loop spans 14 amino acids. V shed 0 bases and J 10 bases; nucleotides not matched to a gene: 7. Germline V gives CDR1 SGDLS, CDR2 YYNGEE. CDR3 nucleotides: TGTGCCAGCAGCGTAGGACGGGAGGGCGGTGCGCAGTATTTT. It encodes CASSVGREGGAQYF. The full variable domain, in which reference TRBV9 and TRBJ2-3 provide the parts outside the CDR3, is DSGVTQTPKHLITATGQRVTLRCSPRSGDLSVYWYQQSLDQGLQFLIQYYNGEERAKGNILERFSAQQFPDLHSELNLSSLELGDSALYFCASSVGREGGAQYFGPGTRLTVL.

This chain connects TRBV29-1 to TRBJ1-2; possibly TRBD1 for D (6 bases). Per germline, CDR1 SQVTM and CDR2 ANQGSEA. V gave up 6 bases and J gave up 5 bases, with 13 bases separating them. The length of the CDR3 is 12 residues. CDR3 coding DNA: TGCAGCGTGGACCCCGGGACATATGGCTACACCTTC. Translation gives CSVDPGTYGYTF.

As regards this clone: An end of the junction differs from the germline gene, which may be a read error. The chain combines TRBV19 with TRBJ1-2; the match to TRBD1 covers 8 bases. The CDR3 sequence is 12 residues long. Germline lookup yields CDR1 LNHDA and CDR2 SQIVND (reference sequence). In DNA form, the CDR3 reads TGTGCCATTAGTGACAGGGGATATGGCTACACCTTC. This codes for CAISDRGYGYTF.

J is TRBJ1-5 and V is TRBV24-1; D not certain. Germline values: CDR1 KGHDR, CDR2 SFDVKD. The germline V and J ends were trimmed by 9 bases and 2 bases, with 7 bases remaining between them. The CDR3 loop spans 12 amino acids. CDR3 loop: CATQRGNQPQHF. DNA for the CDR3: TGTGCCACCCAGCGGGGCAATCAGCCCCAGCATTTT.

The chain carries TRBV6-5 and TRBJ1-1, with a tentative D call TRBD1 (6 bases). In germline, CDR1 is MNHEY, CDR2 SVGAGI. Trimming cost V 6 bases and J 1 base, with 12 bases left between them. The CDR3 sequence is 14 residues long. CDR3 amino acids: CASSHQTGNTEAFF. DNA of the CDR3: TGTGCCAGCAGCCACCAGACAGGGAACACTGAAGCTTTCTTT.

The J gene is TRBJ2-3, the V gene TRBV5-1; maybe TRBD2 (7 bases). The V and J ends lost 4 bases and 5 bases respectively, with 17 bases between them. The CDR3 has 15 residues. The V gene's germline CDR1 is SGHRS and CDR2 YFSETQ. The DNA for the CDR3 is TGCGCCAGCAGCCCGCGGGGGCGGGTTGGAGATACGCAGTATTTT. It codes for CASSPRGRVGDTQYF.

The rearrangement joins TRBV5-1 to TRBJ2-1, with 8 bases matching TRBD2. V trimming: 2 bases; J trimming: 5 bases; junction bases outside the gene matches: 3. The CDR3 runs 14 residues. Looked up from germline, CDR1 is SGHRS and CDR2 is YFSETQ. The CDR3 coding sequence is TGCGCCAGCAGCTTTAGCGGGGCAAACAATGAGCAGTTCTTC. It encodes CASSFSGANNEQFF. Together with reference TRBV5-1 and TRBJ2-1, the CDR3 gives the full variable domain: KAGVTQTPRYLIKTRGQQVTLSCSPISGHRSVSWYQQTPGQGLQFLFEYFSETQRNKGNFPGRFSGRQFSNSRSEMNVSTLELGDSALYLCASSFSGANNEQFFGPGTRLTVL.

This clone has only one observation. The chain is built from TRBV11-3 and TRBJ2-3, with D perhaps matching TRBD1 (5 bases). This CDR3 comprises 15 residues. CDR1 and CDR2 (germline): SGHNT, YENEEA. V was cut by 5 bases and J by 4 bases, with 16 bases left in between. The CDR3 sequence: CASSLRQRTPDTQYF. CDR3 DNA: TGTGCCAGCAGCCTGAGACAGAGAACCCCAGATACGCAGTATTTT.